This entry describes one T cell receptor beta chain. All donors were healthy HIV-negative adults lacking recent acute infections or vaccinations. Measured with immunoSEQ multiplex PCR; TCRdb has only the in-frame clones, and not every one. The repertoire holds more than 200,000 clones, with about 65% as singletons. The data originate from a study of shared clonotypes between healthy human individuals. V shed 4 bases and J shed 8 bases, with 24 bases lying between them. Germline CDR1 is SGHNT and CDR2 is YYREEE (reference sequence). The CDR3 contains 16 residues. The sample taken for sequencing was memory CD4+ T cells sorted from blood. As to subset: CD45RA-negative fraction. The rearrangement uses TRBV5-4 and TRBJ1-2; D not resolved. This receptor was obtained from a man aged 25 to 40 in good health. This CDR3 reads CASSPKVGEGSYGYTF. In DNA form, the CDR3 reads TGTGCCAGCAGCCCCAAAGTTGGGGAAGGGTCCTACGGCTACACCTTC.